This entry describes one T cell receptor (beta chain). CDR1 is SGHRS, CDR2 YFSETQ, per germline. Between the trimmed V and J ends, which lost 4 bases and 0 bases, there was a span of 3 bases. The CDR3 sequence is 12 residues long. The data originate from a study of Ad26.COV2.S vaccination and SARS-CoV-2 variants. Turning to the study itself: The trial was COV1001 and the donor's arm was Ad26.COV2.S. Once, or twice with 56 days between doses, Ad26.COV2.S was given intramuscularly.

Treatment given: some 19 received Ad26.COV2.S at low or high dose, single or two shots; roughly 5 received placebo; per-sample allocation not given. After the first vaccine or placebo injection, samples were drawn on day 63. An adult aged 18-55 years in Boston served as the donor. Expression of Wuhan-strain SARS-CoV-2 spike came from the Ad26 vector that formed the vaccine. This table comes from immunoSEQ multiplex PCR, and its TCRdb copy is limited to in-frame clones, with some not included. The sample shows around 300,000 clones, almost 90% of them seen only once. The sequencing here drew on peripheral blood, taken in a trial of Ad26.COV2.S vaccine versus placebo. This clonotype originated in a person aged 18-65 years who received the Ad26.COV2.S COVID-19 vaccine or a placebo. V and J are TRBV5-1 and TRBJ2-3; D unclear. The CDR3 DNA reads TGCGCCAGCAGCGGGAGCACAGATACGCAGTATTTT. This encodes CASSGSTDTQYF.